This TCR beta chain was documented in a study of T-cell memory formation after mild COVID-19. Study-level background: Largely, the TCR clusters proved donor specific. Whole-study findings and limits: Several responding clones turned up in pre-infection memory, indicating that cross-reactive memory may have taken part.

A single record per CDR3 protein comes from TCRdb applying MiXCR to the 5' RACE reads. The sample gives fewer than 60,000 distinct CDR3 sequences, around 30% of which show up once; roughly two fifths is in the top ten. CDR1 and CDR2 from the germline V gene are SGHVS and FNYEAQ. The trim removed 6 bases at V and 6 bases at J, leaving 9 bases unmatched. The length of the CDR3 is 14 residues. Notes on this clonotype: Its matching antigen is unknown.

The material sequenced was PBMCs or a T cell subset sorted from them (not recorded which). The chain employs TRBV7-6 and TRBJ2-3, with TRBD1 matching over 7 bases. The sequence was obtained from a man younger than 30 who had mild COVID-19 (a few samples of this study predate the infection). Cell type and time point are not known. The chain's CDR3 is CASSQTGAADTQYF. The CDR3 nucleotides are TGTGCCAGCAGTCAAACAGGGGCCGCGGATACGCAGTATTTT.